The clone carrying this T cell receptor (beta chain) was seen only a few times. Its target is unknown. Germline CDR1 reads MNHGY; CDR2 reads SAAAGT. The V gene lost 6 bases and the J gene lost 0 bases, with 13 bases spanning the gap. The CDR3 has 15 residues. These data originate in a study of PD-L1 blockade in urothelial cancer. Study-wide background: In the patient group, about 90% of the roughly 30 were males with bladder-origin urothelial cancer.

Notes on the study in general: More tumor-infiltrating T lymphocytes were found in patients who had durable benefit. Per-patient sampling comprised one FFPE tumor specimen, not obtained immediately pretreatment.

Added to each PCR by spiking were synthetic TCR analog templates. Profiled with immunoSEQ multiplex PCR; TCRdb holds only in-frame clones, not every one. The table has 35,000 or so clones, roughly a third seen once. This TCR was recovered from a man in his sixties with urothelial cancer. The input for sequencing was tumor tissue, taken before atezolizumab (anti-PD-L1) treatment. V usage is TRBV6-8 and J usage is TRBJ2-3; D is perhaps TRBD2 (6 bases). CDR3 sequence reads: CASREGKLSTDTQYF. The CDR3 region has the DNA TGTGCCAGCAGGGAGGGGAAACTCAGCACAGATACGCAGTATTTT.